The next 11 T cell receptor beta chains were all read from a single sample in a study of blood T cell repertoires in COVID-19. Using immunoSEQ multiplex PCR, the repertoire was profiled, and TCRdb retains in-frame clones only, with some absent. The sample gives 35,000 to 45,000 clones, approximately 89% of which show up once; about 4.2% is in the top ten. Sequencing was performed on peripheral blood. These receptors were collected from a man aged 60-69 years with acute or convalescent COVID-19.

The chain has TRBV28 and TRBJ1-2, with D uncertain. V was pared by 3 bases and J by 0 bases, with 5 bases between. Germline CDR1 is MDHEN and CDR2 is SYDVKM. CDR3 length equals 13 residues. The CDR3 sequence: CASSFATNYGYTF. CDR3 DNA: TGTGCCAGCAGTTTCGCGACTAACTATGGCTACACCTTC.

The chain employs TRBV5-1 and TRBJ2-3, with 9 bases fitting TRBD1. The length of the CDR3 is 18 residues. Germline V gene sequence: CDR1 SGHRS, CDR2 YFSETQ. The junction had 11 bases not matched to a gene; V was cut back by 1 base and J by 2 bases. CDR3 coding DNA: TGCGCCAGCAGCTTGATCCCCTCGGGACAGGGATTCACAGATACGCAGTATTTT. Protein: CASSLIPSGQGFTDTQYF.

The table lists this clone with a few counts. The chain links TRBV7-9 to TRBJ1-2, with 7 bases lining up with TRBD1. V shed 0 bases and J 4 bases; nucleotides not matched to a gene: 2. Germline V gene data show CDR1 as SEHNR and CDR2 as FQNEAQ (reference sequence). This CDR3 region has 14 residues. The CDR3 DNA sequence: TGTGCCAGCAGCTTAGCGACAGGGCCCTATGGCTACACCTTC. It yields the protein CASSLATGPYGYTF.

The chain couples TRBV3-1 (or the pseudogene TRBV3-2) to TRBJ2-3; D might be TRBD2 (7 bases). Germline CDR1 LGHDT, CDR2 YNNKEL (reference sequence). This CDR3 has 13 amino acids. V was cut by 2 bases and J by 6 bases, with 9 bases left in between. The chain's CDR3 is CASSQRGADTQYF. CDR3 sequence (DNA): TGTGCCAGCAGCCAACGGGGGGCGGATACGCAGTATTTT.

The chain links TRBV9 to TRBJ1-1; tentative D call: TRBD1 (5 bases). The germline V gene has CDR1 SGDLS and CDR2 YYNGEE. Trimming cost V 4 bases and J 1 base, with 8 bases left between them. The CDR3 sequence is 13 residues long. Here the CDR3 reads CASSRQPNTEAFF. CDR3 coding DNA: TGTGCCAGCAGCAGACAGCCGAACACTGAAGCTTTCTTT.

The chain is built from TRBV25-1 and TRBJ2-3, with D possibly being TRBD2 (5 bases). Trimming took off 1 base at V and 2 bases at J, with 10 bases between the two ends. There are 15 residues in the CDR3. Germline V gene data show CDR1 as MGHDK and CDR2 as SYGVNS. DNA for the CDR3: TGTGCCAGCAGTGAATTCAGCGGATACACAGATACGCAGTATTTT. It is translated as CASSEFSGYTDTQYF.

The chain has TRBV24-1 and TRBJ2-3; 11 bases fit TRBD2. This CDR3 comprises 14 residues. In germline, CDR1 is KGHDR, CDR2 SFDVKD. Trimming took 7 bases from V and 3 from J; bases not matched to a gene: 2. CDR3 region: CATRGLAVTDTQYF. The CDR3 DNA sequence: TGTGCCACCAGGGGACTAGCGGTTACAGATACGCAGTATTTT.

This rearrangement joins TRBV25-1 to TRBJ1-1; 7 positions agree with TRBD1. With 5 bases clipped from V and 4 bases from J, the junction kept 4 bases outside the gene matches. This CDR3 is built from 13 residues. Germline loops: CDR1 MGHDK, CDR2 SYGVNS. The CDR3 sequence: CASSPDRATEAFF. CDR3 coding DNA: TGTGCCAGCAGTCCCGACAGGGCCACTGAAGCTTTCTTT.

The chain uses TRBV5-4 and TRBJ2-3; TRBD1 might be the D (5 bases). Germline V gives CDR1 SGHNT, CDR2 YYREEE (reference sequence). Trimming removed 3 bases from V and 4 bases from J, with 15 bases in between. The CDR3 sequence is 15 residues long. The CDR3 nucleotides read TGTGCCAGCAGCTCGGCCAGGGCGGTCCCAGATACGCAGTATTTT. Amino acids: CASSSARAVPDTQYF.

The rearrangement links TRBV19 to TRBJ1-2; 11 bases line up with TRBD1. CDR3 length: 15 residues. V trimming: 5 bases; J trimming: 6 bases; junction bases outside the gene matches: 8. CDR1 and CDR2 (germline): LNHDA, SQIVND (reference sequence). The CDR3 region has the DNA TGTGCCAGTAGTTTCGGACAGGGGGCGGGACATGGCTACACCTTC. Translated, it gives CASSFGQGAGHGYTF.

The chain links TRBV21-1 to TRBJ1-1; TRBD1, as called in the table, went unchecked against the DNA. TRBV21-1 is reported as a pseudogene. This CDR3 comprises 14 residues. The CDR3: CASSPRQGRGEAFF. DNA for the CDR3: TGTGCCAGCAGCCCACGACAGGGGAGGGGTGAAGCTTTCTTT.